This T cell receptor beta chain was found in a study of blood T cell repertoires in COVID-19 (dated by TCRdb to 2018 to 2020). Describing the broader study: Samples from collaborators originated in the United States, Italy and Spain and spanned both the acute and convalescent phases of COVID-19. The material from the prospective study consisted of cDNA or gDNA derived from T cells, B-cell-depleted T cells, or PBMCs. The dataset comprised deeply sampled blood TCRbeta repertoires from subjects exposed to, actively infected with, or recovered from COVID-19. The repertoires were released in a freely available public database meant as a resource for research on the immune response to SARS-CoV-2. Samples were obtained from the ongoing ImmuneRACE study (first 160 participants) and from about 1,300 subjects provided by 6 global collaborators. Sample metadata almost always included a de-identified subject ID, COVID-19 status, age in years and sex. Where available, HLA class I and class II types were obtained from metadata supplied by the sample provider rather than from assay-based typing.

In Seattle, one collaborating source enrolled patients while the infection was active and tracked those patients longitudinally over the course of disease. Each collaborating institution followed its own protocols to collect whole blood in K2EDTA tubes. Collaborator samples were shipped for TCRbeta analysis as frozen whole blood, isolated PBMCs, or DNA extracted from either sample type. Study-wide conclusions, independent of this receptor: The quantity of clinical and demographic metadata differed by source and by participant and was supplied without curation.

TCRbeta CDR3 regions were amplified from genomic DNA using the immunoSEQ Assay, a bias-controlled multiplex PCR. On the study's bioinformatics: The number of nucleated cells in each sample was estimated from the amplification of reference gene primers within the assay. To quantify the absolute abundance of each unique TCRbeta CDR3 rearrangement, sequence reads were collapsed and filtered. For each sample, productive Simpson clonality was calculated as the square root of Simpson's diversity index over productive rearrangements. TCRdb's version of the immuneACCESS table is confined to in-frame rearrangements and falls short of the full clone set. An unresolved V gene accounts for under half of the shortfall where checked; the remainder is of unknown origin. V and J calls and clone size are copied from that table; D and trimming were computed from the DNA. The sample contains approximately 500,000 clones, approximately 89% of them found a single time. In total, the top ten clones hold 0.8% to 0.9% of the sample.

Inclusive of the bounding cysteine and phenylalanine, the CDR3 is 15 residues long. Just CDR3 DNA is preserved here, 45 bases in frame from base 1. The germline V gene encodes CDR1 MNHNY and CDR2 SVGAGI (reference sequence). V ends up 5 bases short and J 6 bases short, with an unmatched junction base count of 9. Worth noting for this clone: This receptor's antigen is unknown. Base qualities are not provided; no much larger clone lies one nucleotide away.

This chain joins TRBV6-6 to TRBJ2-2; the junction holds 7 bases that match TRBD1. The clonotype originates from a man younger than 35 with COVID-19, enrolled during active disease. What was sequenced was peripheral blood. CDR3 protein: CASSSQQGLAGELFF. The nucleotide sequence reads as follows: TGTGCCAGCAGTAGCCAACAGGGGTTAGCCGGGGAGCTGTTTTTT.